The sequence of this T cell receptor (beta chain) was determined in a study of T cells in women clearing cervical HPV infection. Study details: Controls gave blood once infection was undetectable; cases at lesion identification. General study results and limits: Unknown T-cell numbers per sample may underlie the richness differences. Combining TCR richness with V gene abundances gave 0.65 to 0.85 AUC.

A word on this clone: Its antigen is unknown. Sequence at one end of the junction differs from germline and may be a read error. The read ends 3 residues shy of where the CDR3 ends; the end is completed using the germline J gene.

immunoSEQ multiplex PCR used an average of roughly 1,300 ng genomic DNA. The table came from immunoSEQ multiplex PCR; TCRdb's copy has only in-frame clones and leaves some out. Its table lists roughly 40,000 clones. CDR1 and CDR2 (germline): LNHDA, SQIVND (reference sequence). The CDR3 consists of 14 residues. Sequencing input: blood buffy coat. The V call is TRBV19, the J call TRBJ1-6; D not certain. The source is a woman aged 18-69 years with a cervical HPV16 infection that either progressed to CIN3+ or cleared (not recorded which). The part of the CDR3 DNA that was read is TGTGCCAATAGTATCGGCGGCAAAGGATCACCC. This encodes CANSIGGKGSP. The entire CDR3 reads CANSIGGKGSPLHF. Drawing the rest from reference TRBV19 and TRBJ1-6, the complete variable domain is DGGITQSPKYLFRKEGQNVTLSCEQNLNHDAMYWYRQDPGQGLRLIYYSQIVNDFQKGDIAEGYSVSREKKESFPLTVTSAQKNPTAFYLCANSIGGKGSPLHFGNGTRLTVT.